This TCR beta chain is drawn from a study of T cell responses to AZD1222 COVID-19 vaccine. Study-level findings and limits: Baseline seropositives among AZD1222 recipients totaled only six or seven. All repertoire sampling was performed exclusively after the peak T cell response. Nearly half of unique spike-specific TCRs reportedly avoided B.1.351 and B.1.1.7 mutated regions. Clonal diversity was possibly underestimated; the donors were predominantly white British and more often female.

Of note for this clone: Antigen: not known.

Trimming took 5 bases from V and 4 from J, leaving 12 bases between them. This CDR3 has 14 amino acids. Germline values: CDR1 LNHDA, CDR2 SQIVND (reference sequence). Libraries were prepared by immunoSEQ multiplex PCR; TCRdb keeps only in-frame clonotypes and omits some of them. Among roughly 100,000 clones, 89% were seen once, and the ten largest hold around 1.5%. The specimen comprised peripheral blood, sampled on day 0 of AZD1222 vaccination. This clonotype was sampled from an adult in good health. The J gene is TRBJ1-5, the V gene TRBV19; D unclear. The CDR3 DNA is TGTGCCAGTAGTGTGGGGATTGTGAATCAGCCCCAGCATTTT. It encodes CASSVGIVNQPQHF.